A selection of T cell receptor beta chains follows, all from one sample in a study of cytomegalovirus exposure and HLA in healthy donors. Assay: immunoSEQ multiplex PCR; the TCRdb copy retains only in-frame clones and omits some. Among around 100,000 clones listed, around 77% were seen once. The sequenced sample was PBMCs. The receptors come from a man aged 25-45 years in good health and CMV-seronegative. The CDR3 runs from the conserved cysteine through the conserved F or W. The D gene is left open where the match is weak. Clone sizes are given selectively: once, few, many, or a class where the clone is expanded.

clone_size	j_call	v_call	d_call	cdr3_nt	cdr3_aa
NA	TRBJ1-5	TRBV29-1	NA	TGCAGCGTTGGAATCGGAGATAGCAATCAGCCCCAGCATTTT	CSVGIGDSNQPQHF
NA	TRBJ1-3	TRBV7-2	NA	TGTGCCAGCAGCCCCCTTTCCGTCTCTGGAAACACCATATATTTT	CASSPLSVSGNTIYF
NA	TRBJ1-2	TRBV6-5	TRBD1	TGTGCCAGCAGTTACATTGACAGGGACTATGGCTACACCTTC	CASSYIDRDYGYTF
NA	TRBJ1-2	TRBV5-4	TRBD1	TGTGCCAGCAGCTTGGACGCGGGACAGGGGAAGGGCTACACCTTC	CASSLDAGQGKGYTF
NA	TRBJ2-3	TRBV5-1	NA	TGCGCCAGCAGCTCTCCACCGGGACTCCTCACAGATACGCAGTATTTT	CASSSPPGLLTDTQYF
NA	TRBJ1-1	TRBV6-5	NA	TGTGCCAGCAGTTACTCGATCGGGGAGTTGAACACTGAAGCTTTCTTT	CASSYSIGELNTEAFF
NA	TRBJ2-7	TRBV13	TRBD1	TGTGCCAGCAGCTCCCGACGACAGGGAGTCGCCTACGAGCAGTACTTC	CASSSRRQGVAYEQYF
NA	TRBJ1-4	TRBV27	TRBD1	TGTGCCAGCAGGGACAGGGTTAATGAAAAACTGTTTTTT	CASRDRVNEKLFF
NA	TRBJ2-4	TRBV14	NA	TGTGCCAGCAGCCAGGGACTCGTAGCCAAAAACATTCAGTACTTC	CASSQGLVAKNIQYF
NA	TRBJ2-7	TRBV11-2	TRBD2	TGTGCCTCCGGGACTAGCGGGAGGAGCTACGAGCAGTACTTC	CASGTSGRSYEQYF
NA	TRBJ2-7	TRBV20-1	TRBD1	TGCAGTGCCAGCAGGGGGCACGAGCAGTACTTC	CSASRGHEQYF
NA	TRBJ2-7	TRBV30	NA	TGTGCCTGGAGTGTTGGGAGACGAGCCTACGAGCAGTACTTC	CAWSVGRRAYEQYF
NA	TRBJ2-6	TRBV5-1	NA	TGCGCCAGCAGCTTGGAGGCAGGAATCTCTGGGGCCAACGTCCTGACTTTC	CASSLEAGISGANVLTF
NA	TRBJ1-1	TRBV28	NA	TGTGCCAGCTTTGGGGGCGCGGGCACTGAAGCTTTCTTT	CASFGGAGTEAFF
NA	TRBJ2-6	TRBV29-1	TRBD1	TGCAGCGTTGAGAAAGGGGGCGCGTCTGGGGCCAACGTCCTGACTTTC	CSVEKGGASGANVLTF
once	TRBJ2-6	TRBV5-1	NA	TGCGCCAGCAGCTTGGCGGGGAACTCTGGGGCCAACGTCCTGACTTTC	CASSLAGNSGANVLTF
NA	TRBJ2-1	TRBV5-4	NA	TGTGCCAGCAGCCCTACTAGATACAATGAGCAGTTCTTC	CASSPTRYNEQFF
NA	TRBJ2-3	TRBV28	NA	TGTGCCAGCAGTTTAACGAGTAATACGCAGTATTTT	CASSLTSNTQYF
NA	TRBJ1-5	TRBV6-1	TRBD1	TGTGCCAGCAGTGAGACAGGGGCTTTTAGCAATCAGCCCCAGCATTTT	CASSETGAFSNQPQHF
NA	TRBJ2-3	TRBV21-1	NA	TGTGCCAGCAGACCGGGACAGGCTACTACGCAGTATTTT	CASRPGQATTQYF
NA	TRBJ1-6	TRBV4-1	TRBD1	TGCGCCAGCGCCGGGACAGGGGTCCGATCACCCCTCCACTTT	CASAGTGVRSPLHF
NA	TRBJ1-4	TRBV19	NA	TGTGCCAGTAGTGGCCGGGACACTCGTGAAAAACTGTTTTTT	CASSGRDTREKLFF
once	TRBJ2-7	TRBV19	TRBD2	TGTGCCAGTAGTATCAAACTAGCGGGGATCGAGCAGTACTTC	CASSIKLAGIEQYF
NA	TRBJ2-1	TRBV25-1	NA	TGTGCCAGCAGTGATATCTATGAGCAGTTCTTC	CASSDIYEQFF
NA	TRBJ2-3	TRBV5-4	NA	TGTGCCAGCAGCTTGGCCCCGACAGATACGCAGTATTTT	CASSLAPTDTQYF
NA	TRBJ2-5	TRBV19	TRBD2	TGTGCCAGTAGTATCTGGACTAGCGGGGGGCCGAAAGAGACCCAGTACTTC	CASSIWTSGGPKETQYF
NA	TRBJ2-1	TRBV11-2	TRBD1	TGTGCCAGCAGCAACCGACAGGGGACCTACAATGAGCAGTTCTTC	CASSNRQGTYNEQFF
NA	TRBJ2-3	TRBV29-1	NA	TGCAGCGTTGACGTTCGGTTTACAGATACGCAGTATTTT	CSVDVRFTDTQYF
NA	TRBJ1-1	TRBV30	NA	TGTGCGAGAGAGAGGACTGAAGCTTTCTTT	CARERTEAFF
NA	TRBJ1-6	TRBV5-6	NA	TGTGCCAGCAGCTTGGCCGGGGGGACACCATACGGTTCACCCCTCCACTTT	CASSLAGGTPYGSPLHF
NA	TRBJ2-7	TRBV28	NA	TGTGCCAGCAGAAGACAGTCAGGTGGCGAGCAGTACTTC	CASRRQSGGEQYF
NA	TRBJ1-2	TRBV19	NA	TGTGCCAGTAGTATCCAACAGGGCGGCTATGGCTACACCTTC	CASSIQQGGYGYTF
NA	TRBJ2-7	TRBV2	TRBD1	TGTGCCAGCAGTGGACAGGGCTACGAGCAGTACTTC	CASSGQGYEQYF
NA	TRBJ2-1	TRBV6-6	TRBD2	TGTGCCAGCAGTTATGGCGGGAGCTCCTACAATGAGCAGTTCTTC	CASSYGGSSYNEQFF
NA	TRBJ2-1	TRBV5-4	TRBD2	TGTGCCAGCACCGGGGGGACTGCCTCCTACAATGAGCAGTTCTTC	CASTGGTASYNEQFF
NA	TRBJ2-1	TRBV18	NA	TGTGCCAGTCAGAATTACAATGAGCAGTTCTTC	CASQNYNEQFF
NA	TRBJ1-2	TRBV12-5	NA	TGTGCTAGTGGTAGGGGAAACTATGGCTACACCTTC	CASGRGNYGYTF
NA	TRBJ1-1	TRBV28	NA	TGTGCCAGCAGTTTATCCGTCAGGGCTGAAGCTTTCTTT	CASSLSVRAEAFF
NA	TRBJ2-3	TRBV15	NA	TGTGCCACCAGCAGAGAGGAACCGGGGTATACGCAGTATTTT	CATSREEPGYTQYF
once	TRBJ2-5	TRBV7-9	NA	TGTGCCAGCAGCCGAGCGGTAGGGGAGACCCAGTACTTC	CASSRAVGETQYF
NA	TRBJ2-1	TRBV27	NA	TGTGCCAGCAGTTTAGTGGCTCAGGGCCTGTTCGGCGAGCAGTTCTTC	CASSLVAQGLFGEQFF
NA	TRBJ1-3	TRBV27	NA	TGTGCCAGCAGTCAAAACAGGGTCCCTCTTTATTCTGGAAACACCATATATTTT	CASSQNRVPLYSGNTIYF
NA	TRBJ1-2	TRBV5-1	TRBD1	TGCGCCAGCAGACTGTCGGGGACAGACTATGGCTACACCTTC	CASRLSGTDYGYTF
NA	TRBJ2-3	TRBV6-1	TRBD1	TGTGCCAGCAGTCCGGGACAGGGAGCAGATACGCAGTATTTT	CASSPGQGADTQYF
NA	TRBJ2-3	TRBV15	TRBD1	TGTGCCACCACCCCTCAGGGGGCGGGAACAGATACGCAGTATTTT	CATTPQGAGTDTQYF
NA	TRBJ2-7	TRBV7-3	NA	TGTGCCAGCAGCCTAACGGGCAGAAGCGAGCAGTACTTC	CASSLTGRSEQYF
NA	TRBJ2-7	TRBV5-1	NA	TGCGCCAGCAGCTTGGTGTACGGCTCCTACGAGCAGTACTTC	CASSLVYGSYEQYF